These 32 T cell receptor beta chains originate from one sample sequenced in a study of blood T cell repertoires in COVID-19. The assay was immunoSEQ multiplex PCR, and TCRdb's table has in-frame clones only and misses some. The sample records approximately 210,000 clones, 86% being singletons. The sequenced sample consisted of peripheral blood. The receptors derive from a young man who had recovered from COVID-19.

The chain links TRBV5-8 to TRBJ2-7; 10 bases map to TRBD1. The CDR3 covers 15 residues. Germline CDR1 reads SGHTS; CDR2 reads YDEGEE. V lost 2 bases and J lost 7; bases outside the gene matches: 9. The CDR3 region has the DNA TGTGCCAGCAGCTTCTCGGACAGGGGGTCTAAGGAGCAGTACTTC. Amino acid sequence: CASSFSDRGSKEQYF.

CDR3 protein: CASSLDSGGGETQYF. CDR3 coding DNA: TGTGCCAGCAGCTTGGATAGCGGGGGTGGTGAGACCCAGTACTTC. The chain recombines TRBV11-2 with TRBJ2-5; 9 bases are shared with TRBD2. The V gene end was trimmed by 3 bases and the J gene end by 5 bases; junction bases not matched to a gene: 7. This CDR3 is built from 15 residues. Germline V gene data show CDR1 as SGHAT and CDR2 as FQNNGV.

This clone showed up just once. The CDR3 loop is CASSPPVRGTNYGYTF. DNA for the CDR3: TGTGCCAGCAGCCCCCCGGTCAGGGGGACTAACTATGGCTACACCTTC. The chain joins TRBV5-4 to TRBJ1-2; 7 bases are shared with TRBD1. Germline CDR1 SGHNT, CDR2 YYREEE (reference sequence). J gave up 0 bases and V 4 bases, and 9 bases lay outside the gene matches. CDR3 length: 16 residues.

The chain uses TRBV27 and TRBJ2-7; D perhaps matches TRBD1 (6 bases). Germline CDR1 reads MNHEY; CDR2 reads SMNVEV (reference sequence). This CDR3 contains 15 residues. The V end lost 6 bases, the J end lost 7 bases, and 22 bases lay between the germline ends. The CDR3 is CASRVQGNTRAEQYF. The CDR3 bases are TGTGCCAGCAGAGTACAGGGTAATACCCGGGCGGAGCAGTACTTC.

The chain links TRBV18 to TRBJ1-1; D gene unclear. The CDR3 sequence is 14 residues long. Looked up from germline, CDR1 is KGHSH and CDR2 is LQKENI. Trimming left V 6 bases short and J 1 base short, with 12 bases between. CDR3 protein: CASSPRGANTEAFF. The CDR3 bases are TGTGCCAGCTCCCCCCGCGGAGCGAACACTGAAGCTTTCTTT.

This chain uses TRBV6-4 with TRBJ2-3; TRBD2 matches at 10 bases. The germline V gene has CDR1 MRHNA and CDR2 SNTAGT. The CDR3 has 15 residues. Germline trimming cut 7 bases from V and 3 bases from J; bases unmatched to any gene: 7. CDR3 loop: CASKTGTSDTDTQYF. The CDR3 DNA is TGTGCCAGCAAGACCGGGACTAGCGATACAGATACGCAGTATTTT.

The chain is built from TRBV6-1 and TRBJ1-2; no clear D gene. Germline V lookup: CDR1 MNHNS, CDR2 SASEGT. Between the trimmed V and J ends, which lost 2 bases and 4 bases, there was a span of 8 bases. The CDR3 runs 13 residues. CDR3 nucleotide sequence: TGTGCCAGCAGTGAATCACAGCCCTATGGCTACACCTTC. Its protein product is CASSESQPYGYTF.

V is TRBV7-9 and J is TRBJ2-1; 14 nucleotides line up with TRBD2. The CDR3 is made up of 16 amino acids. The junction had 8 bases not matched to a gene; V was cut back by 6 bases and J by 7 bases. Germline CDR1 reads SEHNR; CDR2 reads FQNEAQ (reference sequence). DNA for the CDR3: TGTGCCAGCAGACGACTAGCGGGGGGGCCAAGGAATGAGCAGTTCTTC. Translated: CASRRLAGGPRNEQFF.

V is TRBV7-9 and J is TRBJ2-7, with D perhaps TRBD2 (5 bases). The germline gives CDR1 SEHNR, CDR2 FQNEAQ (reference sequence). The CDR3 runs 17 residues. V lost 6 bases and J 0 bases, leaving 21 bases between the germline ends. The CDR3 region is CASSFITRIPSSYEQYF. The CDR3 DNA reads TGTGCCAGCAGTTTCATAACTAGGATACCAAGCTCCTACGAGCAGTACTTC. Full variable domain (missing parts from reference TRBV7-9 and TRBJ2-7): DTGVSQNPRHKITKRGQNVTFRCDPISEHNRLYWYRQTLGQGPEFLTYFQNEAQLEKSRLLSDRFSAERPKGSFSTLEIQRTEQGDSAMYLCASSFITRIPSSYEQYFGPGTRLTVT.

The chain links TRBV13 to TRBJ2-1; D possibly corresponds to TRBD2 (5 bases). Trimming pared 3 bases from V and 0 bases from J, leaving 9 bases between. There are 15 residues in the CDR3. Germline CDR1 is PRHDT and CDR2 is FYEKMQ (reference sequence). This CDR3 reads CASSLGGPSYNEQFF. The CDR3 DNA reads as TGTGCCAGCAGCTTGGGCGGGCCCTCCTACAATGAGCAGTTCTTC. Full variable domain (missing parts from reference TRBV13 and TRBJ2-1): AAGVIQSPRHLIKEKRETATLKCYPIPRHDTVYWYQQGPGQDPQFLISFYEKMQSDKGSIPDRFSAQQFSDYHSELNMSSLELGDSALYFCASSLGGPSYNEQFFGPGTRLTVL.

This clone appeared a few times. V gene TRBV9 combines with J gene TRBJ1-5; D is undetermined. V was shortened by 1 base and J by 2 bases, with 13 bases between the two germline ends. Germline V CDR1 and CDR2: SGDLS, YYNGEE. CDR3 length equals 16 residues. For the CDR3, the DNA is TGTGCCAGCAGCGTAAGCCCCGAACGGGGCAATCAGCCCCAGCATTTT. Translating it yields CASSVSPERGNQPQHF.

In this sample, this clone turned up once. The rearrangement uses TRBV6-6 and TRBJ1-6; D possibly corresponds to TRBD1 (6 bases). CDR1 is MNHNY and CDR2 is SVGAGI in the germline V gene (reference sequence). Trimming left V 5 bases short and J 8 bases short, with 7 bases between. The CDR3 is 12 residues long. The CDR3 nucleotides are TGTGCCAGCAGTCGGACAGATTCACCCCTCCACTTT. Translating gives CASSRTDSPLHF.

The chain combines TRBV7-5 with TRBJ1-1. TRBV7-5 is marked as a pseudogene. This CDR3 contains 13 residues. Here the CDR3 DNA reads TGTGCCAGAAGCTTAGGGCGACTAACTGAAGCTTTCTTT. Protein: CARSLGRLTEAFF.

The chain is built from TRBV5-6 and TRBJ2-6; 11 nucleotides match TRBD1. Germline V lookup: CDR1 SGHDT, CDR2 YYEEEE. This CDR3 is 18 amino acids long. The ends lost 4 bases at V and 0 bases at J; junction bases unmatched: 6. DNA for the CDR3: TGTGCCAGCAGCGCACCCGGGACAGGGGGCTCTGGGGCCAACGTCCTGACTTTC. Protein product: CASSAPGTGGSGANVLTF.

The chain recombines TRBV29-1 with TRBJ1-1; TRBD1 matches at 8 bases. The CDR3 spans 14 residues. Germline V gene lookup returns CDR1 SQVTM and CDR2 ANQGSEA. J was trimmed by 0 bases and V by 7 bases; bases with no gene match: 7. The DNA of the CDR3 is TGCAGCGGGCGGACAGGGCCCATGAACACTGAAGCTTTCTTT. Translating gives CSGRTGPMNTEAFF.

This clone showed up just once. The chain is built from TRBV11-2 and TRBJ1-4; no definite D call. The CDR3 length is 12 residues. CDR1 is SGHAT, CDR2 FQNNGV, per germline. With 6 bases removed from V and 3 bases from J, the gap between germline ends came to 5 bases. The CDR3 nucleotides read TGTGCCAGCAGACGGTCTAATGAAAAACTGTTTTTT. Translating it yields CASRRSNEKLFF.

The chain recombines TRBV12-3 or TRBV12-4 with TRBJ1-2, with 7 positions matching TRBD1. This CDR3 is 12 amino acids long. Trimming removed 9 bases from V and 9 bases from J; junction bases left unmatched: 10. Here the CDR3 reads CASCGQALRYTF. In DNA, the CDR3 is TGTGCCAGTTGTGGACAGGCCCTTCGCTACACCTTC.

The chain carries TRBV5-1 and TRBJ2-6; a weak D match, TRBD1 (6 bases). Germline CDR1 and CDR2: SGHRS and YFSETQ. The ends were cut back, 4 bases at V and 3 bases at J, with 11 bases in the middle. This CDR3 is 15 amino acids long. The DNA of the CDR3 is TGCGCCAGCAGCCCACAGGGAAGTGGGGCCAACGTCCTGACTTTC. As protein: CASSPQGSGANVLTF.

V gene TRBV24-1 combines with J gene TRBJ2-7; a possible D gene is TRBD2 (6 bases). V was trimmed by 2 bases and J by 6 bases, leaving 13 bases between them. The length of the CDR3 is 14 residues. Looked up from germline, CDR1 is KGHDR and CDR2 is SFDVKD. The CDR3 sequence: CATSDWRAGGEQYF. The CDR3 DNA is TGTGCCACCAGTGATTGGAGGGCAGGAGGCGAGCAGTACTTC.

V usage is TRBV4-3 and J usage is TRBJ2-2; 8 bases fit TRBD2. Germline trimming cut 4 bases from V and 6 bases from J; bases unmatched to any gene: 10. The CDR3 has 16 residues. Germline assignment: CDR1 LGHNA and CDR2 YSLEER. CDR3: CASSPPPAGDSGELFF. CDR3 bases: TGCGCCAGCAGCCCGCCGCCAGCGGGGGATTCCGGGGAGCTGTTTTTT.

The CDR3 DNA reads TGTGCCAGCACCATCGACAGCTATTCACCCCTCCACTTT. Translating gives CASTIDSYSPLHF. V and J are TRBV12-3 or TRBV12-4 and TRBJ1-6; D may be TRBD1 (5 bases). The CDR3 covers 13 residues. V lost 7 bases and J 8 bases, leaving 12 bases between the germline ends.

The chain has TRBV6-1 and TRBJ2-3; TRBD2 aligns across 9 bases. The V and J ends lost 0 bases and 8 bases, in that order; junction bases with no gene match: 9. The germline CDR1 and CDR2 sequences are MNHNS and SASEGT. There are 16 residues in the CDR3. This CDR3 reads CASSEASTSGPGTQYF. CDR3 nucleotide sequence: TGTGCCAGCAGTGAAGCTTCCACTAGCGGGCCCGGTACGCAGTATTTT.

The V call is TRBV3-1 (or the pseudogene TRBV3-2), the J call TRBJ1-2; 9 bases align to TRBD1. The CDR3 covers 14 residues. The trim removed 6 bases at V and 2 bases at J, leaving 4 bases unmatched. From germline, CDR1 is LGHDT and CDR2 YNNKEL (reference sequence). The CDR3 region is CASSIQGANYGYTF. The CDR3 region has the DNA TGTGCCAGCAGTATACAGGGGGCGAACTATGGCTACACCTTC.

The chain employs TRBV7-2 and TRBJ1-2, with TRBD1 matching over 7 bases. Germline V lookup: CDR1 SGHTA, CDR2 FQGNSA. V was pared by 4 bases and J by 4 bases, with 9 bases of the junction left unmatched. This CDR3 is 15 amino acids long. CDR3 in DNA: TGTGCCAGCAGCTCCTTTACAGGGGCCTCCTATGGCTACACCTTC. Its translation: CASSSFTGASYGYTF.

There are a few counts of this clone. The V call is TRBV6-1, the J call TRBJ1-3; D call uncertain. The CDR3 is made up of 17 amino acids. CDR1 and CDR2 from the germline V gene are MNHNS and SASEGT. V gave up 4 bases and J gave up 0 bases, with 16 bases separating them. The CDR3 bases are TGTGCCAGCAGTGCGGGGATCCGACTCTCCTCTGGAAACACCATATATTTT. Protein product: CASSAGIRLSSGNTIYF.

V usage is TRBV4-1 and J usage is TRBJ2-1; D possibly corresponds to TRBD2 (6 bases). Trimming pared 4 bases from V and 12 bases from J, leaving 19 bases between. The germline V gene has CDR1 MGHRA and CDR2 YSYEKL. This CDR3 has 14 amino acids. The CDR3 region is CASSLSTGIGRQFF. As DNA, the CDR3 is TGCGCCAGCAGCCTGTCAACAGGAATCGGGAGGCAGTTCTTC.

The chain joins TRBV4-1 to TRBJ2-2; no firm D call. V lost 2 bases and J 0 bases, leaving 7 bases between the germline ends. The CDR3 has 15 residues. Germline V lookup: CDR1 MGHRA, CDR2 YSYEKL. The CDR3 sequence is CASSQQDSNTGELFF. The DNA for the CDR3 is TGCGCCAGCAGCCAACAGGATTCGAACACCGGGGAGCTGTTTTTT.

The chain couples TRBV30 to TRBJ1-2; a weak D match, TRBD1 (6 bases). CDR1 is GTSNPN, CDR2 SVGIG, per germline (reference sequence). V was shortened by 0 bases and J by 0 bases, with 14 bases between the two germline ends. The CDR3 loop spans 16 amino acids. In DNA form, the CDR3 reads TGTGCCTGGAGTGTATTTGAGACAGGAGCTAACTATGGCTACACCTTC. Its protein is CAWSVFETGANYGYTF.

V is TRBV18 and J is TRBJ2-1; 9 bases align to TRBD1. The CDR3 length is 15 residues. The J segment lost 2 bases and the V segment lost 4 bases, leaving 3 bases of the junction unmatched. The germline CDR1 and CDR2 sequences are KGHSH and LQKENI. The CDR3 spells CASSRRQGAYNEQFF. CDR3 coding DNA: TGTGCCAGCTCACGCCGACAGGGGGCCTACAATGAGCAGTTCTTC.

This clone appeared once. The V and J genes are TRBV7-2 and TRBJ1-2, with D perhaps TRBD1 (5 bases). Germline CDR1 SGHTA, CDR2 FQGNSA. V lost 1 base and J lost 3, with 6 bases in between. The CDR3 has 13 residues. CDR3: CASSLVGDYGYTF. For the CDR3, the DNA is TGTGCCAGCAGCTTAGTAGGGGACTATGGCTACACCTTC.

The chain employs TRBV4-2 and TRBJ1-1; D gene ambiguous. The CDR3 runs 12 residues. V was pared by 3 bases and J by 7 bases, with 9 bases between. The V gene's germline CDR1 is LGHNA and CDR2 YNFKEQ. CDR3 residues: CASSQQAFEAFF. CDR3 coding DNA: TGTGCCAGCAGCCAGCAGGCGTTTGAAGCTTTCTTT.

CDR3 nucleotide sequence: TGTGCCAGCAGCGTCCCCTTGGCGGGGGCGAACACCGGGGAGCTGTTTTTT. Protein: CASSVPLAGANTGELFF. V gene TRBV2 combines with J gene TRBJ2-2; TRBD2 agrees at 7 bases. The CDR3 is 17 residues long. Losses at the gene ends were 6 bases for V and 0 bases for J; bases not matched to a gene: 10. Germline V gene data show CDR1 as SNHLY and CDR2 as FYNNEI.